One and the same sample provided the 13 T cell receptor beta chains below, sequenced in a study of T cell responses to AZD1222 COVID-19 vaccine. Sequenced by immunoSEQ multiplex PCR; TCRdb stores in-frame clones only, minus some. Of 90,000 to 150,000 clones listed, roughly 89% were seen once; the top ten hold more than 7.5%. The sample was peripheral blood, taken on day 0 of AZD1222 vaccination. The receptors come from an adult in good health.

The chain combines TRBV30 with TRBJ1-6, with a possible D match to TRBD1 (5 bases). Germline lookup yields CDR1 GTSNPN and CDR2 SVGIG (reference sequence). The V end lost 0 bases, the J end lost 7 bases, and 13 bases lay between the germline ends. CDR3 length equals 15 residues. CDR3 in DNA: TGTGCCTGGAGTGTTCCCAGGGCGGGGAATTCACCCCTCCACTTT. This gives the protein CAWSVPRAGNSPLHF.

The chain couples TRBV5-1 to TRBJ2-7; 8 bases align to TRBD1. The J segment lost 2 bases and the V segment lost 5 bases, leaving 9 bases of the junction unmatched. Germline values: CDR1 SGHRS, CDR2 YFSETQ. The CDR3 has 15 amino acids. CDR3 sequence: CASRYGTGKAYEQYF. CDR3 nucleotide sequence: TGCGCCAGCAGATACGGGACAGGTAAAGCCTACGAGCAGTACTTC.

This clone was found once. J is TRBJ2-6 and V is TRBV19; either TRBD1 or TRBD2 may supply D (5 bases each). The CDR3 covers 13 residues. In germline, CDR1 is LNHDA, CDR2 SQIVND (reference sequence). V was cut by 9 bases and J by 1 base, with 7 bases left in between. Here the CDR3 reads CASEGSGANVLTF. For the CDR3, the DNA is TGTGCCAGCGAGGGGTCTGGGGCCAACGTCCTGACTTTC.

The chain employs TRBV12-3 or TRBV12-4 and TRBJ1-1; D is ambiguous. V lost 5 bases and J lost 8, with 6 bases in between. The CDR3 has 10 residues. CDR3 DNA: TGTGCCAGCAGTCGGATCGAAGCTTTCTTT. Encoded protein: CASSRIEAFF.

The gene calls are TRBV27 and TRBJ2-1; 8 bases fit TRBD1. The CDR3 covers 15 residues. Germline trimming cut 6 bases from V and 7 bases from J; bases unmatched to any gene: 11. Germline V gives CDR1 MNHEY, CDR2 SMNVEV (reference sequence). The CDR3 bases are TGTGCCAGCAGGCCCGACGGGACAGGTACGAATGAGCAGTTCTTC. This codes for CASRPDGTGTNEQFF.

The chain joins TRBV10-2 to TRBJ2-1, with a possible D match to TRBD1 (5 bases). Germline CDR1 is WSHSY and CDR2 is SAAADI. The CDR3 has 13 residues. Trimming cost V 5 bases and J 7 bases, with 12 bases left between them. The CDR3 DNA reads TGCGCCAGCAGTAACCTTGGGGCAAATGAGCAGTTCTTC. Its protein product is CASSNLGANEQFF.

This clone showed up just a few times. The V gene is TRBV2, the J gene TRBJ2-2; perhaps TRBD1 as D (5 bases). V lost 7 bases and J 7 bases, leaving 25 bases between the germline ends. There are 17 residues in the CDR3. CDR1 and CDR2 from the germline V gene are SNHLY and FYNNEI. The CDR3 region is CASIIDSHKPNVGELFF. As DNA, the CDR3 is TGTGCCAGCATCATCGACAGTCACAAACCGAACGTCGGGGAGCTGTTTTTT.

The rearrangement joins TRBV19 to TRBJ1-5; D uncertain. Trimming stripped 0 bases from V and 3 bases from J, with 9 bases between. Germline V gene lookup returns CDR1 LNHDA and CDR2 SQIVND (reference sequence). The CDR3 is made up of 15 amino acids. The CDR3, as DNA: TGTGCCAGTAGTATAGATCGAGAATCCAATCAGCCCCAGCATTTT. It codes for CASSIDRESNQPQHF.

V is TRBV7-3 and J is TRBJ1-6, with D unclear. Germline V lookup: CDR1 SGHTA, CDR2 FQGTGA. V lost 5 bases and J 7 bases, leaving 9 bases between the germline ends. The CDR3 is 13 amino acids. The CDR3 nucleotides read TGTGCCAGCAGCACAATAGAAAATTCACCCCTCCACTTT. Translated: CASSTIENSPLHF.

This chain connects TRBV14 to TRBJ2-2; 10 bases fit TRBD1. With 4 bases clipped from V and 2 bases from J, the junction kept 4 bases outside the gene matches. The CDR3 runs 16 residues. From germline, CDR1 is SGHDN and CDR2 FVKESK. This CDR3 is CASSPRTGGNTGELFF. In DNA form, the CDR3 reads TGTGCCAGCAGCCCCCGGACAGGGGGAAACACCGGGGAGCTGTTTTTT. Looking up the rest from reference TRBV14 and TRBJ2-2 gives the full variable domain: EAGVTQFPSHSVIEKGQTVTLRCDPISGHDNLYWYRRVMGKEIKFLLHFVKESKQDESGMPNNRFLAERTGGTYSTLKVQPAELEDSGVYFCASSPRTGGNTGELFFGEGSRLTVL.

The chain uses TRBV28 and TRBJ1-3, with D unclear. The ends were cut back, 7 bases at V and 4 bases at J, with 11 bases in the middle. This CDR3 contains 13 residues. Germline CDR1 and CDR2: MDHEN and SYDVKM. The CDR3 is CASNSWEGNTIYF. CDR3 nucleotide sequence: TGTGCCAGCAACTCCTGGGAGGGAAACACCATATATTTT.

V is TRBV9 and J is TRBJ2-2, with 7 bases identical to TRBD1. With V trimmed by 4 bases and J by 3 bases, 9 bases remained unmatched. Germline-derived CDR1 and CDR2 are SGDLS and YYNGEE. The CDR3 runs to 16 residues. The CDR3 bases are TGTGCCAGCAGCCCCCACGCCAGGGGGTACACCGGGGAGCTGTTTTTT. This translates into CASSPHARGYTGELFF.

In DNA, the CDR3 is TGTGCCAGCAGCTCAAGGCGCGGCCCCATTGACGAGCAGTACTTC. Its translation is CASSSRRGPIDEQYF. The chain carries TRBV28 and TRBJ2-7; D is ambiguous. The CDR3 totals 15 residues. Germline V gene lookup returns CDR1 MDHEN and CDR2 SYDVKM. The V gene lost 6 bases and the J gene lost 5 bases, with 20 bases spanning the gap.